The 16 T cell receptor beta chains presented below share a single source sample, sequenced in a study of siplizumab effects on memory and regulatory T cells. Clones were sequenced by immunoSEQ multiplex PCR, and TCRdb holds only the in-frame ones, with some missing. The table has more than 95,000 clones, 85% to 95% seen once. The sequenced material came from CD4+ T cells sorted from blood. The receptors come from a human donor in good health.

A single count supports this clone. The rearrangement links TRBV18 to TRBJ2-2; TRBD1 might be the D (5 bases). Germline V gene lookup returns CDR1 KGHSH and CDR2 LQKENI. This CDR3 has 16 residues. V was pared by 2 bases and J by 0 bases, with 10 bases between. CDR3 sequence reads: CASSPGTGANTGELFF. The DNA of the CDR3 is TGTGCCAGCTCACCAGGAACAGGAGCGAACACCGGGGAGCTGTTTTTT. Full variable domain (remainder filled in from reference TRBV18 and TRBJ2-2): NAGVMQNPRHLVRRRGQEARLRCSPMKGHSHVYWYRQLPEEGLKFMVYLQKENIIDESGMPKERFSAEFPKEGPSILRIQQVVRGDSAAYFCASSPGTGANTGELFFGEGSRLTVL.

The J gene is TRBJ1-4, the V gene TRBV5-4, with 8 bases lining up with TRBD1. Germline values: CDR1 SGHNT, CDR2 YYREEE (reference sequence). Unmatched junction bases numbered 3, after V lost 1 base and J lost 7 bases. The CDR3 covers 14 residues. CDR3 coding DNA: TGTGCCAGCAGCTTGTCAGGGACAGGTGAAAAACTGTTTTTT. It specifies CASSLSGTGEKLFF.

This chain connects TRBV28 to TRBJ1-1, with unresolved D. V lost 3 bases to trimming and J lost 6 bases, with 8 bases between them. The CDR3 contains 12 residues. Per germline, CDR1 MDHEN and CDR2 SYDVKM. CDR3 in amino acids: CASSLLGSEAFF. For the CDR3, the DNA is TGTGCCAGCAGTTTGCTGGGGTCTGAAGCTTTCTTT.

This clone occurred a few times. The chain couples TRBV30 to TRBJ2-7, with TRBD1 matching 7 bases. Germline CDR1 GTSNPN, CDR2 SVGIG (reference sequence). J was trimmed by 0 bases and V by 3 bases; bases with no gene match: 8. This CDR3 contains 15 residues. CDR3 region: CAWSEWGQSSYEQYF. The DNA of the CDR3 is TGTGCCTGGAGCGAGTGGGGACAGAGCTCCTACGAGCAGTACTTC.

The CDR3 reads CASSVRGGGETQYF. The CDR3 bases are TGTGCCAGCAGCGTCCGAGGGGGAGGAGAGACCCAGTACTTC. The V call is TRBV7-8, the J call TRBJ2-5; D may match TRBD1 or TRBD2 (6 bases each). Trimming pared 5 bases from V and 4 bases from J, leaving 14 bases between. CDR3 length equals 14 residues. Germline V gene sequence: CDR1 SGHVS, CDR2 FQNEAQ.

This rearrangement joins TRBV18 to TRBJ1-5, with 8 bases that match TRBD1. Per germline, CDR1 KGHSH and CDR2 LQKENI. With V trimmed by 5 bases and J by 0 bases, 3 bases remained unmatched. The CDR3 contains 15 residues. CDR3 loop: CASSRTGNSNQPQHF. In DNA form, the CDR3 reads TGTGCCAGCTCAAGGACAGGGAATAGCAATCAGCCCCAGCATTTT.

The chain joins TRBV19 to TRBJ2-5; 9 bases are shared with TRBD2. The ends lost 8 bases at V and 5 bases at J; junction bases unmatched: 9. Germline assignment: CDR1 LNHDA and CDR2 SQIVND (reference sequence). The CDR3 is made up of 14 amino acids. In DNA, the CDR3 is TGTGCCAGTTCCGCGGGAGGGCCGGATGAGACCCAGTACTTC. It specifies CASSAGGPDETQYF. The variable domain in full, with the rest retrieved from reference TRBV19 and TRBJ2-5, is DGGITQSPKYLFRKEGQNVTLSCEQNLNHDAMYWYRQDPGQGLRLIYYSQIVNDFQKGDIAEGYSVSREKKESFPLTVTSAQKNPTAFYLCASSAGGPDETQYFGPGTRLLVL.

The chain joins TRBV6-5 to TRBJ2-7; D ambiguous. Trimming removed 6 bases from V and 2 bases from J, with 11 bases in between. Germline CDR1 is MNHEY and CDR2 is SVGAGI. The CDR3 covers 13 residues. The CDR3, as DNA: TGTGCCAGCAGATCCGACAAGACCTACGAGCAGTACTTC. It translates to CASRSDKTYEQYF.

The V and J genes are TRBV9 and TRBJ2-7; no firm D call. Germline V gene sequence: CDR1 SGDLS, CDR2 YYNGEE. The CDR3 consists of 14 residues. V lost 0 bases and J lost 2, with 9 bases in between. The CDR3 region has the DNA TGTGCCAGCAGCGTAGCTTATGGGCCCTACGAGCAGTACTTC. Encoded protein: CASSVAYGPYEQYF.

The chain is built from TRBV6-5 and TRBJ1-3; D unresolved. The CDR3 is made up of 14 amino acids. CDR1 is MNHEY, CDR2 SVGAGI, per germline. V was shortened by 2 bases and J by 4 bases, with 9 bases between the two germline ends. CDR3 nucleotide sequence: TGTGCCAGCAGTTACACCACCTACGGAAACACCATATATTTT. Protein: CASSYTTYGNTIYF.

The V call is TRBV7-2, the J call TRBJ2-3; the D gene could be TRBD1 or TRBD2 (5 bases each). Germline lookup yields CDR1 SGHTA and CDR2 FQGNSA. Trimming removed 9 bases at V and 4 bases at J, with 11 bases between. The CDR3 length is 12 residues. DNA for the CDR3: TGTGCCAGAGGGACCCCCCCAGATACGCAGTATTTT. Its translation: CARGTPPDTQYF.

This chain connects TRBV14 to TRBJ1-1, with TRBD1 matching 7 bases. The ends lost 2 bases at V and 6 bases at J; junction bases unmatched: 3. CDR3 length: 13 residues. Germline CDR1 SGHDN, CDR2 FVKESK. CDR3 protein: CASSQWQGAEAFF. CDR3 coding DNA: TGTGCCAGCAGCCAATGGCAGGGGGCTGAAGCTTTCTTT.

The rearrangement joins TRBV5-1 to TRBJ2-5; 9 bases map to TRBD2. The V and J ends lost 6 bases and 5 bases, in that order; junction bases with no gene match: 14. The V gene's germline CDR1 is SGHRS and CDR2 YFSETQ. The CDR3 sequence is 16 residues long. The CDR3 spells CASTLSAGGTRETQYF. CDR3 nucleotides: TGCGCCAGCACCCTATCGGCGGGAGGGACCAGGGAGACCCAGTACTTC.

The chain joins TRBV7-3 to TRBJ2-3; TRBD2 might be the D (5 bases). From germline, CDR1 is SGHTA and CDR2 FQGTGA. Trimming pared 5 bases from V and 0 bases from J, leaving 12 bases between. This CDR3 has 15 residues. CDR3 amino acids: CASSRTGSSTDTQYF. CDR3 nucleotide sequence: TGTGCCAGCAGCCGCACGGGGTCTAGCACAGATACGCAGTATTTT.

This chain uses TRBV6-5 with TRBJ1-1; maybe TRBD1 (5 bases). V was clipped by 2 bases and J by 2 bases, with 9 bases between them. The CDR3 runs to 14 residues. Germline-derived CDR1 and CDR2 are MNHEY and SVGAGI. The CDR3 is CASSYGGDNTEAFF. As DNA, the CDR3 is TGTGCCAGCAGTTACGGGGGTGATAACACTGAAGCTTTCTTT.

The gene calls are TRBV19 and TRBJ2-7, with D tentatively TRBD2 (6 bases). Looked up from germline, CDR1 is LNHDA and CDR2 is SQIVND (reference sequence). Trimming stripped 3 bases from V and 6 bases from J, with 15 bases between. The CDR3 covers 14 residues. CDR3 nucleotides: TGTGCCAGTAGTATTATGGAGGGTCAGGGCGAGCAGTACTTC. The encoded protein is CASSIMEGQGEQYF.